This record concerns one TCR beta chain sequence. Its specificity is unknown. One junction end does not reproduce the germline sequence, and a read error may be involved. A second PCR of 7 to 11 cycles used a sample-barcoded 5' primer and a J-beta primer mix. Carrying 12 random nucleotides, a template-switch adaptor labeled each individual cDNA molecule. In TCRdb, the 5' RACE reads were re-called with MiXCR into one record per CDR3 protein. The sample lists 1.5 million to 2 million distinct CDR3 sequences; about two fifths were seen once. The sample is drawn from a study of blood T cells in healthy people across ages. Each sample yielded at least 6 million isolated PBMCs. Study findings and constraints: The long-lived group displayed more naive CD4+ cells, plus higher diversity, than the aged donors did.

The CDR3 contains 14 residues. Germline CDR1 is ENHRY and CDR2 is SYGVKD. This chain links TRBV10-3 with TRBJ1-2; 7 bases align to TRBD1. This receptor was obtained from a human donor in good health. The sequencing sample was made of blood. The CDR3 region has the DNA TGTGTCATCAGTGAGGGGACAGCCAACTATGGCTACACCTTC. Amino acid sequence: CVISEGTANYGYTF.